The 3 T cell receptor beta chains listed next were all sequenced from one sample in a study of early T cells in non-severe SARS-CoV-2 infection. TCRdb recomputed calls from the 5' RACE reads with MiXCR, one row per CDR3 protein. The table records 55,000 to 75,000 distinct CDR3 sequences, under 13% of them present only once. The sequencing input was whole blood. These receptors were collected from an adult who was a healthcare worker with PCR-confirmed SARS-CoV-2 infection or an uninfected control (not recorded which).

This clonotype was recorded a few times. V and J are TRBV29-1 and TRBJ2-7; 8 bases match TRBD2. This CDR3 has 14 residues. Germline V gene lookup returns CDR1 SQVTM and CDR2 ANQGSEA. After removal of 6 bases from V and 0 bases from J, the junction contained 7 bases not matched to a gene. The CDR3 DNA reads TGCAGCGTATATGCGGGAGGCCCCTCCTACGAGCAGTACTTC. Its translation: CSVYAGGPSYEQYF.

This clonotype was counted many times. The chain uses TRBV25-1 and TRBJ2-7; D is unclear. From germline, CDR1 is MGHDK and CDR2 SYGVNS. CDR3 length: 15 residues. The V end was cut by 6 bases, the J end by 6 bases, with 21 bases between. CDR3 sequence (DNA): TGTGCCAGCAGCGTGAACTCACACTTCTTCTCCGAGCAGTACTTC. Translated: CASSVNSHFFSEQYF.

The chain couples TRBV5-1 to TRBJ1-4; 7 bases line up with TRBD1. CDR3 length equals 14 residues. CDR1 SGHRS and CDR2 YFSETQ come from the germline V gene. The J segment lost 8 bases and the V segment lost 4 bases, leaving 8 bases of the junction unmatched. CDR3 in DNA: TGCGCCAGCAGCCCCGGGACAGCGGGCGAAAAACTGTTTTTT. It specifies CASSPGTAGEKLFF.